These 16 T cell receptor beta chains were all obtained from the same sample, sequenced in a study of OX40 agonist ivuxolimab in advanced cancers. TCRdb keeps only in-frame clones here, not all; method: immunoSEQ multiplex PCR. The table lists around 48,000 clones, around 84% of them singletons. This specimen consisted of CD4+ or CD8+ T cells sorted from blood, obtained in a trial of the OX40 agonist ivuxolimab. Receptors originate from an adult with an advanced solid tumor such as melanoma, head and neck, liver or kidney cancer.

The chain couples TRBV5-4 to TRBJ2-1; weak D call: TRBD2 (6 bases). CDR3 length: 16 residues. The ends were cut back, 1 base at V and 0 bases at J, with 11 bases in the middle. The germline CDR1 and CDR2 sequences are SGHNT and YYREEE (reference sequence). Here the CDR3 reads CASSLSGRSSYNEQFF. The CDR3 DNA reads TGTGCCAGCAGCTTGAGTGGGAGGAGCTCCTACAATGAGCAGTTCTTC.

This rearrangement joins TRBV6-6 to TRBJ1-6; D is ambiguous. V was pared by 2 bases and J by 5 bases, with 10 bases between. The CDR3 is 15 residues long. The germline V gene has CDR1 MNHNY and CDR2 SVGAGI (reference sequence). The CDR3 DNA reads TGTGCCAGCAGTTACGCGGGAGTCGATAATTCACCCCTCCACTTT. This encodes CASSYAGVDNSPLHF.

The J gene is TRBJ2-3, the V gene TRBV25-1; 9 bases are shared with TRBD1. This CDR3 has 13 amino acids. Germline CDR1 and CDR2: MGHDK and SYGVNS. J was trimmed by 13 bases and V by 4 bases; bases with no gene match: 9. CDR3: CASSAQDRGQKYF. For the CDR3, the DNA is TGTGCCAGCAGTGCTCAGGACAGGGGTCAAAAGTATTTT.

The chain couples TRBV10-3 to TRBJ1-5; tentative D call: TRBD1 (5 bases). V gave up 3 bases and J gave up 9 bases, with 12 bases separating them. The CDR3 spans 13 residues. CDR1 and CDR2 from the germline V gene are ENHRY and SYGVKD. CDR3 sequence (DNA): TGTGCCATCAGTGACCGGGGGAACTGGCCCCAGCATTTT. This gives the protein CAISDRGNWPQHF.

This clone appeared once. J is TRBJ2-4 and V is TRBV28, with 8 nucleotides matching TRBD2. CDR3 length: 17 amino acids. Looked up from germline, CDR1 is MDHEN and CDR2 is SYDVKM. Trimming took 7 bases from V and 2 from J; bases not matched to a gene: 13. CDR3: CASISGSGGRTKNIQYF. CDR3 DNA sequence: TGTGCCAGCATTTCGGGCAGCGGGGGCCGAACCAAAAACATTCAGTACTTC.

The rearrangement links TRBV12-5 to TRBJ2-1; a possible D gene is TRBD1 (5 bases). The CDR3 runs 14 residues. Trimming removed 5 bases at V and 8 bases at J, with 16 bases between. The germline gives CDR1 LGHNT, CDR2 FRNRAP. The CDR3 DNA sequence: TGTGCTAGTGGTGTCCAGGGCAGGGCCCATGAGCAGTTCTTC. Its protein product is CASGVQGRAHEQFF.

This sequence joins TRBV27 and TRBJ2-4; the D is unclear. CDR1 is MNHEY and CDR2 is SMNVEV in the germline V gene (reference sequence). V shed 5 bases and J shed 0 bases, with 8 bases lying between them. The CDR3 runs to 14 residues. The DNA for the CDR3 is TGTGCCAGCAGTCCGCAAGTAGCCAAAAACATTCAGTACTTC. Translation gives CASSPQVAKNIQYF.

V gene TRBV5-1 combines with J gene TRBJ1-2; 10 nucleotides agree with TRBD1. There are 14 residues in the CDR3. V gave up 4 bases and J gave up 5 bases; unmatched junction bases: 5. The V gene's germline CDR1 is SGHRS and CDR2 YFSETQ. CDR3 amino acids: CASSPGQGRYGYTF. The CDR3 DNA sequence: TGCGCCAGCAGCCCGGGACAGGGGCGGTATGGCTACACCTTC.

The chain joins TRBV18 to TRBJ2-1; 12 bases agree with TRBD2. The CDR3 sequence is 16 residues long. Germline assignment: CDR1 KGHSH and CDR2 LQKENI. The trim removed 3 bases at V and 2 bases at J, leaving 2 bases unmatched. This CDR3 reads CASSPPSGGAYNEQFF. In nucleotides, the CDR3 is TGTGCCAGCTCACCCCCTAGCGGGGGGGCCTACAATGAGCAGTTCTTC.

The chain carries TRBV6-5 and TRBJ1-1, with D perhaps TRBD1 (6 bases). The ends were cut back, 0 bases at V and 7 bases at J, with 12 bases in the middle. This CDR3 has 14 residues. Germline-derived CDR1 and CDR2 are MNHEY and SVGAGI. The CDR3 DNA follows: TGTGCCAGCAGTTACTCTGGGGGGCGGAATGAAGCTTTCTTT. The encoded protein is CASSYSGGRNEAFF.

V and J are TRBV6-5 and TRBJ2-3; 7 nucleotides line up with TRBD2. Germline trimming cut 7 bases from V and 2 bases from J; bases unmatched to any gene: 3. The CDR3 has 13 amino acids. The germline CDR1 and CDR2 sequences are MNHEY and SVGAGI. The CDR3 nucleotides are TGTGCCAGCAAGGGGACTACCACAGATACGCAGTATTTT. It encodes CASKGTTTDTQYF.

This sequence joins TRBV9 and TRBJ1-3; no firm D call. Per the germline V gene, CDR1 is SGDLS and CDR2 is YYNGEE. This CDR3 contains 14 residues. V gave up 3 bases and J gave up 0 bases, with 7 bases separating them. The CDR3 loop reads CASSAITSGNTIYF. In DNA, the CDR3 is TGTGCCAGCAGCGCCATTACCTCTGGAAACACCATATATTTT.

The V and J genes are TRBV19 and TRBJ1-3; D is possibly TRBD1 (5 bases). The length of the CDR3 is 14 residues. V gave up 7 bases and J gave up 6 bases, with 16 bases separating them. Germline CDR1 LNHDA, CDR2 SQIVND (reference sequence). CDR3 sequence: CASIAGNRENTIYF. The CDR3 coding sequence is TGTGCCAGTATAGCAGGGAATAGAGAAAACACCATATATTTT. Filled out from reference TRBV19 and TRBJ1-3, the complete variable domain reads DGGITQSPKYLFRKEGQNVTLSCEQNLNHDAMYWYRQDPGQGLRLIYYSQIVNDFQKGDIAEGYSVSREKKESFPLTVTSAQKNPTAFYLCASIAGNRENTIYFGEGSWLTVV.

The V and J genes are TRBV4-1 and TRBJ2-7, with D possibly TRBD2 on 6 matching bases. The V gene lost 5 bases and the J gene lost 3 bases, with 20 bases spanning the gap. The CDR3 consists of 16 residues. Germline V gives CDR1 MGHRA, CDR2 YSYEKL. In DNA, the CDR3 is TGCGCCAGCAGCGAAGGGGCGCGGAGGGGTTTCTACGAGCAGTACTTC. This encodes CASSEGARRGFYEQYF.

The chain carries TRBV27 and TRBJ2-3; D not resolved. V was trimmed by 5 bases and J by 6 bases, leaving 9 bases between them. CDR1 is MNHEY and CDR2 is SMNVEV in the germline V gene (reference sequence). There are 12 residues in the CDR3. The CDR3 protein is CASSRTGDTQYF. The CDR3 DNA reads TGTGCCAGCAGTCGGACCGGGGATACGCAGTATTTT.

This clone was counted a single time. V gene TRBV19 combines with J gene TRBJ2-3; 8 bases are shared with TRBD1. This CDR3 is 16 amino acids long. The V and J ends lost 8 bases and 2 bases, in that order; junction bases with no gene match: 12. Germline V lookup: CDR1 LNHDA, CDR2 SQIVND (reference sequence). CDR3 coding DNA: TGTGCCAGTCGGGGTGGCCGGGACAGGTTCACAGATACGCAGTATTTT. This sequence encodes CASRGGRDRFTDTQYF. Using reference TRBV19 and TRBJ2-3 for the parts outside the CDR3, the full variable domain is DGGITQSPKYLFRKEGQNVTLSCEQNLNHDAMYWYRQDPGQGLRLIYYSQIVNDFQKGDIAEGYSVSREKKESFPLTVTSAQKNPTAFYLCASRGGRDRFTDTQYFGPGTRLTVL.